This TCR beta chain was documented in a study of cytotoxic CD8 clonotypes in ibrutinib-treated CLL (dated by TCRdb to 2020 to 2023). Turning to the overall study: In this cohort, approximately 14 patients were treatment-naive and approximately ten were relapsed/refractory, while 17 to 18 had unmutated IGHV. On average, each sample yielded around 230,000 productive templates and tens of thousands of productive rearrangements. Cryopreserved peripheral blood mononuclear cells were collected at three points: before therapy, at response, and at either sustained remission or disease progression. Samples at response were collected after a median of around twelve months of treatment, with a range of about 6 to 36 months. All remission and progressive disease samples were collected while patients were still receiving ibrutinib. Of the 80 to 95 participants in the trial, approximately 25 had longitudinal samples available. Partial responses were observed in about 24 patients and complete responses in 2; after a median follow-up of about 69 months, remission was maintained in approximately 15 patients and progression was observed in some 12.

Looking up the germline V gene (reference sequence) yields CDR1 MNHEY and CDR2 SMNVEV. The cysteine opens and the phenylalanine closes a CDR3 of 16 amino acids. Solely the CDR3 DNA is kept, with 48 bases framed from the first base. Trimming removed 6 bases from V and 3 bases from J, leaving 17 bases between the germline ends. Broader findings and caveats from the paper: Public clonotypes were found to be uncommon and were observed to contract or remain stable during treatment; the increase in clonality was shown to reflect expansion of private clonotypes at ibrutinib response. Clonality rose at ibrutinib response, remained stable during sustained remission, and dropped back toward baseline at progression. Lymph node repertoires were not examined, and the timing of sampling was not matched between patients in sustained remission and those whose disease progressed. Baseline clonality was found to be higher than that of age-matched healthy donors and was strongly correlated with circulating CD8+ T-cell counts.

For this clone: Its antigen has not been determined. No much larger clone exists at a distance of one base, and base qualities are not known.

On a MiSeq, deep resolution sequencing aimed for a depth between 1 in 1 million and 1 in 200,000 T cells, with each clonotype covered approximately 9.8x on average. TCR beta libraries were generated with the immunoSEQ hsTCRB Kit. The paper's data handling went like this. Data were analyzed with ImmunoSEQ Data Assistant and ImmunoSEQ Analyzer, with V, D and J genes assigned per IMGT definitions. Clonality, which ranges from 0 to 1, was calculated by subtracting the normalized Shannon entropy of productive rearrangement frequencies from one. Only overrepresented clonotypes making up at least 0.05% of the repertoire of each patient were included in the public clonotype analysis. Repertoires from some 13 age-matched healthy donors in immuneACCESS were used as clonality controls. TCRdb's version of the immuneACCESS table is confined to in-frame rearrangements and falls short of the full clone set. An unresolved V gene accounts for under half of the shortfall where checked; the remainder is of unknown origin. The V and J calls and clone size come from that table; D and trimming were worked out from the DNA. The sample profile shows about 180,000 clones; under 90% of them were found once. Together, the top ten hold about 4.3% of the sample.

The sample's time point label, decoded: roughly 2 years on ibrutinib. For TCR beta library preparation, roughly 2.2 micrograms of genomic DNA were isolated from cryopreserved PBMCs. Longitudinal blood samples from CLL patients on ibrutinib monotherapy were analyzed using high-throughput TCR beta sequencing. Patients were enrolled in a phase 2 open-label single-center ibrutinib monotherapy trial. This specimen consisted of PBMCs, obtained after 24 months of ibrutinib treatment. This TCR was recovered from a human donor with chronic lymphocytic leukemia. The V gene is TRBV27 and the J gene is TRBJ1-4; no D segment can be confidently identified. Read as DNA, the sequence is TGTGCCAGCAGACTCCTTTTTAGGGCAGCTAATGAAAAACTGTTTTTT. This sequence encodes CASRLLFRAANEKLFF. Outside the CDR3, residues come from the reference TRBV27 and TRBJ1-4 proteins, so the full variable domain is: EAQVTQNPRYLITVTGKKLTVTCSQNMNHEYMSWYRQDPGLGLRQIYYSMNVEVTDKGDVPEGYKVSRKEKRNFPLILESPSPNQTSLYFCASRLLFRAANEKLFFGSGTQLSVL.